A single TCR beta chain is shown here with its context. This specimen comes from a study of control samples from healthy donors and cancer patients. TCRdb's copy holds only in-frame clones and misses some; the assay was immunoSEQ multiplex PCR. Of approximately 150,000 clones in the sample, about 86% were seen once. V was trimmed by 3 bases and J by 3 bases, leaving 12 bases between them. Germline CDR1 is MNHEY and CDR2 is SVGEGT. The CDR3 is made up of 14 amino acids. This TCR was sampled from a man between 18 and 35 years old in good health. The sample comprised blood. J is TRBJ2-7 and V is TRBV6-2 or TRBV6-3; TRBD1 is a possible D gene (5 bases). CDR3 protein: CASSYGQGGYEQYF. The CDR3 DNA is TGTGCCAGCAGTTATGGGCAGGGCGGCTACGAGCAGTACTTC.